The present TCR beta chain was sequenced within a study of T cells expressing NK-cell markers. Study-level background: It was sorted CD3+CD56+NKG2C+, CD3+CD56+NKG2C- and CD3+CD56-NKG2C+ T cells that supplied the TCR beta repertoires. Eight donors were sequenced, seven testing HCMV-seropositive and one testing seronegative.

As to this clonotype: Its antigen is still unknown.

From its re-call of the 5' RACE reads, TCRdb lists each CDR3 protein once, without DNA. The sample features approximately 170,000 distinct CDR3 sequences, with 20% to 25% in its top ten. CDR1 is SQVTM, CDR2 ANQGSEA, per germline. This CDR3 region has 12 residues. Study results and caveats: In a group of roughly 6 donors, dominant NKG2C+ clonotypes represented about 1.0-7.5% of CD8+ T cells. Four of the donors also had these clonotypes leading their CD3+CD56-NKG2C+ fraction.

The sequence derives from a man between 18 and 69 years old in good health. The V and J genes are TRBV29-1 and TRBJ1-1; TCRdb proposes TRBD1, but this gene call is untestable without DNA. Input material: blood T cells: a sorted CD56 or NKG2C T cell subset, CD4+ or CD8+ T cells, or bulk PBMC T cells (not recorded which). CDR3 sequence: CSAGDIYTEAFF. Drawing the rest from reference TRBV29-1 and TRBJ1-1, the complete variable domain is SAVISQKPSRDICQRGTSLTIQCQVDSQVTMMFWYRQQPGQSLTLIATANQGSEATYESGFVIDKFPISRPNLTFSTLTVSNMSPEDSSIYLCSAGDIYTEAFFGQGTRLTVV.